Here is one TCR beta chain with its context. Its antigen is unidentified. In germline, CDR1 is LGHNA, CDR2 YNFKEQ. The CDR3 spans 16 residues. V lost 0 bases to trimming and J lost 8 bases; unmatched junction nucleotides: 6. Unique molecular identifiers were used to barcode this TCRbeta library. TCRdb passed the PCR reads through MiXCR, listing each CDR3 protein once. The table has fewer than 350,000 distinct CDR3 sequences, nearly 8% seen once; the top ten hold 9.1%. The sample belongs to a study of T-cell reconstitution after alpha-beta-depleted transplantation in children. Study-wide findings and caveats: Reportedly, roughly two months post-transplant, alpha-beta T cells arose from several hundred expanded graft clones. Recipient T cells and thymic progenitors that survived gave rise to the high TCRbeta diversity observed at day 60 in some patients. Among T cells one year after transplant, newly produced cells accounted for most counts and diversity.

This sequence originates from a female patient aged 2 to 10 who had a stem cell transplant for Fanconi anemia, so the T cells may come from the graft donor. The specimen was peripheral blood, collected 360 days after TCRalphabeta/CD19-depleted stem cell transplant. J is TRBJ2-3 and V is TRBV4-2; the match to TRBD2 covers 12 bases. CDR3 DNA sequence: TGTGCCAGCAGCCAAGAGACTAGCGGGGGCCCGCTTACGCAGTATTTT. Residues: CASSQETSGGPLTQYF.